This TCR beta chain was captured in a study of shared clonotypes between healthy human individuals. Trimming took 3 bases from V and 8 from J, leaving 14 bases between them. CDR3 length: 14 residues. The germline V gene encodes CDR1 SGHRS and CDR2 YFSETQ. TCRdb keeps only in-frame clones here, not all; method: immunoSEQ multiplex PCR. The sample lists around 1,100,000 clones, 77% occurring once. The source is a man aged 18 to 29 in good health. Some clones in this sample may be carry-over from other donors' samples. The rearrangement uses TRBV5-1 and TRBJ1-4; D unclear. Sequencing input: memory CD4+ T cells from PBMCs. Subset meaning: CD45RA-negative fraction. Here the CDR3 reads CASSYGPGKEKLFF. The CDR3 nucleotides read TGCGCCAGCAGCTATGGACCCGGGAAAGAAAAACTGTTTTTT.